The 7 T cell receptor beta chains below come from one sample, sequenced in a study of cytomegalovirus exposure and HLA in healthy donors (dated by TCRdb to 2016 to 2017). The protocol used for the library was the immunoSEQ multiplex PCR assay. The multiplex PCR relied on a mix of 60 forward primers for TCR Vbeta segments and 13 reverse primers for TCR Jbeta segments. The table comes from immuneACCESS by way of TCRdb, which keeps in-frame sequences with V and J called. Part of the clones is missing from these tables; in studies checked, under half for an unresolved V gene and the rest for unknown reasons. The sample's own table lists 40,000 to 60,000 clones. The ten largest make up about 25% of the sample. Sequencing was done on a sample of PBMCs. The receptors shown here come from a man in his forties in good health and CMV-seropositive.

V usage is TRBV6-5 and J usage is TRBJ2-6; tentative D call: TRBD1 (6 bases). Trimming took 0 bases from V and 0 from J, leaving 6 bases between them. In germline, CDR1 is MNHEY, CDR2 SVGAGI. The CDR3 is made up of 16 amino acids. The CDR3 sequence: CASSYSGGSGANVLTF. Written as DNA, the CDR3 is TGTGCCAGCAGTTACTCAGGGGGCTCTGGGGCCAACGTCCTGACTTTC.

The chain combines TRBV29-1 with TRBJ2-1; weak D call: TRBD1 (7 bases). Trimming removed 7 bases at V and 7 bases at J, with 17 bases between. The CDR3 has 13 residues. The V gene's germline CDR1 is SQVTM and CDR2 ANQGSEA. CDR3 amino acids: CSAGGQQGNEQFF. The CDR3 nucleotides read TGCAGCGCCGGGGGACAGCAAGGGAATGAGCAGTTCTTC.

The chain has TRBV28 and TRBJ1-3, with D uncertain. The germline gives CDR1 MDHEN, CDR2 SYDVKM. The CDR3 length is 13 residues. V shed 6 bases and J shed 0 bases, with 6 bases lying between them. Here the CDR3 reads CASREGSGNTIYF. CDR3 DNA: TGTGCCAGCAGGGAGGGCTCTGGAAACACCATATATTTT.

The rearrangement uses TRBV5-1 and TRBJ2-2; 7 bases agree with TRBD1. The CDR3 spans 15 residues. Germline V CDR1 and CDR2: SGHRS, YFSETQ. V trimming: 5 bases; J trimming: 2 bases; junction bases outside the gene matches: 6. The CDR3, as DNA: TGCGCCAGCAGGCCCGGACAGGCAAACACCGGGGAGCTGTTTTTT. Its translation is CASRPGQANTGELFF. Using reference TRBV5-1 and TRBJ2-2 for the parts outside the CDR3, the full variable domain is KAGVTQTPRYLIKTRGQQVTLSCSPISGHRSVSWYQQTPGQGLQFLFEYFSETQRNKGNFPGRFSGRQFSNSRSEMNVSTLELGDSALYLCASRPGQANTGELFFGEGSRLTVL.

The chain is built from TRBV28 and TRBJ2-7; 12 nucleotides align to TRBD2. Losses at the gene ends were 3 bases for V and 6 bases for J; bases not matched to a gene: 9. The CDR3 extends over 16 amino acids. Germline V gene data show CDR1 as MDHEN and CDR2 as SYDVKM. DNA for the CDR3: TGTGCCAGCAGTTTCCGATCGACTAGCGGGGGATCCGAGCAGTACTTC. Translation gives CASSFRSTSGGSEQYF.

The chain carries TRBV5-1 and TRBJ2-6; D perhaps matches TRBD1 (5 bases). Trimming removed 4 bases from V and 0 bases from J, with 14 bases in between. This CDR3 spans 17 amino acids. Germline V lookup: CDR1 SGHRS, CDR2 YFSETQ. In DNA, the CDR3 is TGCGCCAGCAGCCATGGGGCCACCGGCTCTGGGGCCAACGTCCTGACTTTC. Its translation: CASSHGATGSGANVLTF.

The J gene is TRBJ2-1, the V gene TRBV27, with a possible D match to TRBD2 (6 bases). CDR1 and CDR2 from the germline V gene are MNHEY and SMNVEV (reference sequence). CDR3 size: 12 residues. Trimming shortened V by 6 bases and J by 12 bases, and 15 bases separated the two germline ends. CDR3 residues: CASRSGLLPQFF. CDR3 nucleotides: TGTGCCAGCAGATCGGGACTCCTCCCGCAGTTCTTC.